This TCR beta chain comes out of a study of CD8 T cells in Susac syndrome. Study-level findings and limits: Only a relatively small number of individuals were included in the TCR sequencing and HLA analysis.

Worth noting for this clonotype: The target antigen is unknown.

Random hexamers were used to reverse transcribe the RNA input (about 0.5 to 1 ug). A multiplex approach, immunoSEQ multiplex PCR, amplified TCR beta CDR3 across 54 Vbeta and 13 Jbeta. TCRdb ran MiXCR on the immunoSEQ multiplex PCR reads and lists one entry per CDR3 protein. The sample yields hundreds of thousands of distinct CDR3 sequences, roughly 90% seen once. The V gene's germline CDR1 is SGHNT and CDR2 YYREEE (reference sequence). The CDR3 has 16 residues. V lost 0 bases to trimming and J lost 2 bases; unmatched junction nucleotides: 3. TCR beta was sequenced from blood CD8+ and CD4+ T cells. Relapsing-remitting disease, either stable or active, was present in the multiple sclerosis controls, who were treatment-naive patients.

Material for sequencing was CD8+ T cells from PBMCs. V gene TRBV5-4 combines with J gene TRBJ2-7, with 12 bases aligning to TRBD1. This TCR derives from a human donor with multiple sclerosis. CDR3 nucleotide sequence: TGTGCCAGCAGCTTGGGGGGACAGGGGGCAGCCTACGAGCAGTACTTC. It specifies CASSLGGQGAAYEQYF.